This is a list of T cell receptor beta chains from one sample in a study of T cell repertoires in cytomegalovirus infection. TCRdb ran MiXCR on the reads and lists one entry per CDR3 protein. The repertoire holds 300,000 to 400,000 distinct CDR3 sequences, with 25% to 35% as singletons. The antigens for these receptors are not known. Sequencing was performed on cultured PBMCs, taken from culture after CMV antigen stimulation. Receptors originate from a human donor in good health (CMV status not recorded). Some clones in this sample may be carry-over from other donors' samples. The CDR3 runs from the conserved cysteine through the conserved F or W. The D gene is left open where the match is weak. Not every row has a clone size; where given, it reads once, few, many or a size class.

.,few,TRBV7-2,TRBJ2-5,TGTGCCAGCAGCCCGGGTCTTCCGGGAGAGACCCAGTACTTC,CASSPGLPGETQYF
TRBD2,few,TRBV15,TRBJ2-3,TGTGCCACCAGCAGATTGTCGGGGGGAGGTACCACAGATACGCAGTATTTT,CATSRLSGGGTTDTQYF
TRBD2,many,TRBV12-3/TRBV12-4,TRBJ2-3,TGTGCCAGCAGTTTCTCGACTAGCGGGAGGTCCTCGGTTAGCACAGATACGCAGTATTTT,CASSFSTSGRSSVSTDTQYF
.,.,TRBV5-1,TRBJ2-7,TGCGCCAGCAGCTTACGGGGGAGGCCCTACGAGCAGTACTTC,CASSLRGRPYEQYF
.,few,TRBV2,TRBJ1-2,TGTGCCAGCAGTGGACAGACCTATGGCTACACCTTC,CASSGQTYGYTF
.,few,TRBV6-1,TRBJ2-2,TGTGCCAGCAGTGAAGTGGGGGGGGCAGGGACCGGGGAGCTGTTTTTT,CASSEVGGAGTGELFF
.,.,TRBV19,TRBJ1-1,TGTGCCAGTAGTATAATCCCGACAGCGACTGAAGCTTTCTTT,CASSIIPTATEAFF
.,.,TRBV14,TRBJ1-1,TGTGCCAGCAGCCAAGTCCCGGCCGGGAGAGCTTTCTTT,CASSQVPAGRAFF
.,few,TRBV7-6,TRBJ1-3,TGTGCCAGCAGCTTTGGACAGATGCCCGCTGGAAACACCATATATTTT,CASSFGQMPAGNTIYF
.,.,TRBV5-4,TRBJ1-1,TGTGCCAGCAGCGATGGATACAGGAACACTGAAGCTTTCTTT,CASSDGYRNTEAFF
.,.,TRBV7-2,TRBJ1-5,TGTGCCAGCAGCTCCCGGGCCTCCCCGGGGGGTTGGAGCAATCAGCCCCAGCATTTT,CASSSRASPGGWSNQPQHF
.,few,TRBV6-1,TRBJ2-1,TGTGCCACCATTCAGGGCCTTTTATACAATGAGCAGTTCTTC,CATIQGLLYNEQFF
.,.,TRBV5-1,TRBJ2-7,TGCGCCAGCAGCGGGGGGATGTCCGGGGAGCAGTACTTC,CASSGGMSGEQYF
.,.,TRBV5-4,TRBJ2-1,TGTGCCAGCAGCTTCTCTGGTCGTGGCGGCGGCTACAATGAGCAGTTCTTC,CASSFSGRGGGYNEQFF
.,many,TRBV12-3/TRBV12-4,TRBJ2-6,TGTGCCAGCATCCTCGCCAGGCGCCTCTCTGGGGCCAACGTCCTGACTTTC,CASILARRLSGANVLTF
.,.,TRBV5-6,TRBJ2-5,TGTGCCAGCAGCTGGTGGGGCCCGGGGGAGACCCAGTACTTC,CASSWWGPGETQYF
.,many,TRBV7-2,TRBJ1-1,TGTGCCAGCAGAGCAGCAAGGGAAGCTTTCTTT,CASRAAREAFF